A single sample gave rise to the 26 T cell receptor beta chains below, sequenced in a study of cytomegalovirus exposure and HLA in healthy donors. Some clones are missing from TCRdb's copy, which holds only in-frame ones; the method was immunoSEQ multiplex PCR. In the table there are 150,000 to 200,000 clones, more than 75% of which are singletons. Sequenced material: PBMCs. The receptors derive from a young man in good health and CMV-seronegative.

The J gene is TRBJ1-6, the V gene TRBV9, with TRBD1 matching 10 bases. The length of the CDR3 is 15 residues. The V gene's germline CDR1 is SGDLS and CDR2 YYNGEE. The J segment lost 6 bases and the V segment lost 5 bases, leaving 5 bases of the junction unmatched. CDR3 sequence: CASREGQGFNSPLHF. In DNA, the CDR3 is TGTGCCAGCAGGGAGGGACAGGGGTTTAATTCACCCCTCCACTTT.

The rearrangement uses TRBV27 and TRBJ1-6; 10 positions match TRBD1. The CDR3 length is 17 residues. The ends lost 3 bases at V and 9 bases at J; junction bases unmatched: 11. Germline CDR1 MNHEY, CDR2 SMNVEV (reference sequence). CDR3 in amino acids: CASSLLGQGGLGSPLHF. CDR3 bases: TGTGCCAGCAGTTTGCTAGGACAGGGGGGTCTTGGTTCACCCCTCCACTTT.

V is TRBV2 and J is TRBJ1-5; no firm D call. The CDR3 is 14 residues long. Trimming shortened V by 5 bases and J by 0 bases, and 8 bases separated the two germline ends. Per germline, CDR1 SNHLY and CDR2 FYNNEI. The CDR3 region has the DNA TGTGCCAGCAGTACGGGTCTTAGCAATCAGCCCCAGCATTTT. This encodes CASSTGLSNQPQHF.

The genes are TRBV11-2 and TRBJ2-4, with D possibly TRBD1 on 5 matching bases. Trimming left V 5 bases short and J 0 bases short, with 17 bases between. The CDR3 extends over 17 amino acids. Germline V gene lookup returns CDR1 SGHAT and CDR2 FQNNGV. The CDR3 DNA follows: TGTGCCAGCAGCGGTCCGATGACAGCTAGAGCCAAAAACATTCAGTACTTC. Translating gives CASSGPMTARAKNIQYF.

In this sample, this clone turned up once. CDR3 bases: TGTGCCAGCAGCTTTAACAACTACGAGCAGTACTTC. Protein product: CASSFNNYEQYF. This sequence joins TRBV5-5 and TRBJ2-7; no clear D. Trimming removed 2 bases at V and 3 bases at J, with 6 bases between. The CDR3 extends over 12 amino acids. Germline CDR1 SGHKS, CDR2 YYEKEE (reference sequence).

V usage is TRBV5-6 and J usage is TRBJ2-1, with D possibly being TRBD1 (5 bases). Per germline, CDR1 SGHDT and CDR2 YYEEEE. The germline V and J ends were trimmed by 0 bases and 5 bases, with 9 bases remaining between them. This CDR3 comprises 14 residues. The CDR3 loop reads CASSLGGLNNEQFF. CDR3 nucleotide sequence: TGTGCCAGCAGCTTGGGGGGCCTTAACAATGAGCAGTTCTTC.

The J gene is TRBJ2-3, the V gene TRBV5-1, with TRBD1 matching 11 bases. The V and J ends lost 4 bases and 5 bases, in that order; junction bases with no gene match: 9. This CDR3 contains 16 residues. CDR1 is SGHRS, CDR2 YFSETQ, per germline. CDR3: CASSAGTGGMKDTQYF. CDR3 sequence (DNA): TGCGCCAGCAGCGCAGGGACAGGGGGTATGAAAGATACGCAGTATTTT.

V gene TRBV5-4 combines with J gene TRBJ1-1; TRBD1 is a possible D gene (5 bases). CDR3 length equals 15 residues. Trimming removed 1 base at V and 4 bases at J, with 14 bases between. In germline, CDR1 is SGHNT, CDR2 YYREEE (reference sequence). The CDR3 is CASSLTLYGGTEAFF. CDR3 sequence (DNA): TGTGCCAGCAGCTTGACCCTCTACGGGGGCACTGAAGCTTTCTTT. Full variable domain (remainder filled in from reference TRBV5-4 and TRBJ1-1): ETGVTQSPTHLIKTRGQQVTLRCSSQSGHNTVSWYQQALGQGPQFIFQYYREEENGRGNFPPRFSGLQFPNYSSELNVNALELDDSALYLCASSLTLYGGTEAFFGQGTRLTVV.

J is TRBJ1-1 and V is TRBV10-1; D call uncertain. This CDR3 has 13 amino acids. V shed 2 bases and J shed 5 bases, with 9 bases lying between them. Germline V gives CDR1 WNHNN, CDR2 SYGVQD (reference sequence). Here the CDR3 DNA reads TGCGCCAGCAGTGAGACTCGATGGACTGAAGCTTTCTTT. Its translation: CASSETRWTEAFF.

This clone occurred a few times. This chain uses TRBV4-3 with TRBJ1-2, with 8 bases that match TRBD1. The germline gives CDR1 LGHNA, CDR2 YSLEER. There are 15 residues in the CDR3. The junction had 5 bases not matched to a gene; V was cut back by 1 base and J by 4 bases. CDR3 in amino acids: CASSQVNRGIYGYTF. The CDR3 DNA reads TGCGCCAGCAGCCAAGTGAACAGGGGGATCTATGGCTACACCTTC.

The CDR3, as DNA: TGTGCCACCAGCAGAGCGGCTGGGAGCTCCTACGAGCAGTACTTC. Its protein is CATSRAAGSSYEQYF. The chain employs TRBV15 and TRBJ2-7, with D possibly TRBD2 on 5 matching bases. Germline V CDR1 and CDR2: LNHNV, YYDKDF (reference sequence). The CDR3 sequence is 15 residues long. Trimming stripped 1 base from V and 0 bases from J, with 10 bases between.

The CDR3 spells CASSQVVRDRAVDTQYF. The CDR3, as DNA: TGCGCCAGCAGCCAGGTCGTCCGGGACAGGGCAGTAGATACGCAGTATTTT. This chain connects TRBV4-1 to TRBJ2-3, with 9 positions matching TRBD1. Germline CDR1 MGHRA, CDR2 YSYEKL. The junction had 12 bases not matched to a gene; V was cut back by 3 bases and J by 5 bases. The CDR3 is 17 amino acids.

The chain links TRBV4-2 to TRBJ2-3, with D possibly being TRBD1 (6 bases). This CDR3 has 15 residues. V lost 4 bases and J 4 bases, leaving 15 bases between the germline ends. Germline V gene data show CDR1 as LGHNA and CDR2 as YNFKEQ. The CDR3: CASSPNEGVADTQYF. CDR3 bases: TGTGCCAGCAGCCCTAATGAGGGGGTTGCAGATACGCAGTATTTT.

The chain carries TRBV14 and TRBJ1-6, with D tentatively TRBD1 (6 bases). The CDR3 has 14 residues. Germline lookup yields CDR1 SGHDN and CDR2 FVKESK. The V gene lost 4 bases and the J gene lost 7 bases, with 11 bases spanning the gap. The CDR3 loop is CASSPGQSNSPLHF. Written as DNA, the CDR3 is TGTGCCAGCAGCCCCGGACAGTCCAATTCACCCCTCCACTTT.

The chain couples TRBV20-1 to TRBJ2-5; 7 nucleotides align to TRBD2. The CDR3 extends over 11 amino acids. V gave up 4 bases and J gave up 11 bases; unmatched junction bases: 7. Germline V CDR1 and CDR2: DFQATT, SNEGSKA (reference sequence). Here the CDR3 DNA reads TGCAGTGCTACAGAGCGGGAACCTCAGTACTTC. Protein: CSATEREPQYF.

The chain uses TRBV4-1 and TRBJ1-2; D possibly corresponds to TRBD1 (6 bases). The CDR3 consists of 16 residues. V lost 0 bases and J lost 5, with 16 bases in between. Germline lookup yields CDR1 MGHRA and CDR2 YSYEKL. The CDR3 sequence: CASSQDYLLQGYGYTF. Here the CDR3 DNA reads TGCGCCAGCAGCCAAGATTATTTGTTACAGGGTTATGGCTACACCTTC.

This chain links TRBV5-1 with TRBJ2-2; D gene ambiguous. CDR1 is SGHRS and CDR2 is YFSETQ in the germline V gene. Trimming removed 1 base at V and 3 bases at J, with 10 bases between. The CDR3 spans 15 residues. The CDR3 loop reads CASSLWAGDTGELFF. The CDR3 DNA follows: TGCGCCAGCAGCTTGTGGGCAGGCGACACCGGGGAGCTGTTTTTT.

This clone has only one observation. The chain has TRBV6-5 and TRBJ2-2; 12 bases agree with TRBD2. From germline, CDR1 is MNHEY and CDR2 SVGAGI. The CDR3 runs to 14 residues. The trim removed 11 bases at V and 7 bases at J, leaving 8 bases unmatched. CDR3 amino acids: CAGGTSGPVGELFF. DNA of the CDR3: TGTGCCGGAGGGACTAGCGGGCCTGTCGGGGAGCTGTTTTTT.

The chain has TRBV5-1 and TRBJ2-5; 10 bases agree with TRBD2. Germline CDR1 SGHRS, CDR2 YFSETQ. V lost 4 bases and J lost 7; bases outside the gene matches: 16. The CDR3 consists of 17 residues. This CDR3 is CASSPVMASGRSPTQYF. The CDR3 DNA reads TGCGCCAGCAGCCCAGTCATGGCTAGCGGGAGATCGCCGACCCAGTACTTC.

The chain combines TRBV6-6 with TRBJ2-1; 10 positions agree with TRBD2. The CDR3 is 15 amino acids. The V segment lost 4 bases and the J segment 1 base; nucleotides outside the gene matches: 1. Germline V gene sequence: CDR1 MNHNY, CDR2 SVGAGI (reference sequence). Here the CDR3 reads CASSSTSGSYNEQFF. The CDR3 region has the DNA TGTGCCAGCAGTTCGACTAGCGGGTCCTACAATGAGCAGTTCTTC.

The V call is TRBV7-2, the J call TRBJ2-2; 8 positions match TRBD1. The CDR3 is 16 residues long. The V gene end was trimmed by 2 bases and the J gene end by 1 base; junction bases not matched to a gene: 3. Germline assignment: CDR1 SGHTA and CDR2 FQGNSA. In DNA form, the CDR3 reads TGTGCCAGCAGCTTATTCGGGACAGGGAACACCGGGGAGCTGTTTTTT. This sequence encodes CASSLFGTGNTGELFF.

The V call is TRBV6-1, the J call TRBJ2-2, with unresolved D. CDR3 length: 16 amino acids. V lost 2 bases and J 0 bases, leaving 10 bases between the germline ends. Germline CDR1 and CDR2: MNHNS and SASEGT. This CDR3 is CASSEQTYTNTGELFF. CDR3 sequence (DNA): TGTGCCAGCAGTGAACAGACATATACGAACACCGGGGAGCTGTTTTTT.

The chain couples TRBV6-5 to TRBJ1-1, with a tentative D call TRBD1 (6 bases). This CDR3 region has 14 residues. V lost 8 bases and J 0 bases, leaving 13 bases between the germline ends. Germline V gene lookup returns CDR1 MNHEY and CDR2 SVGAGI. This chain's CDR3 is CASGKGHVNTEAFF. The CDR3 nucleotides are TGTGCCAGCGGAAAGGGACACGTGAACACTGAAGCTTTCTTT.

The chain combines TRBV4-1 with TRBJ1-5; possible D gene TRBD1, 5 bases. The CDR3 extends over 16 amino acids. Germline-derived CDR1 and CDR2 are MGHRA and YSYEKL. V lost 0 bases and J 3 bases, leaving 12 bases between the germline ends. For the CDR3, the DNA is TGCGCCAGCAGCCAAGAGGGGGGAATGAACAATCAGCCCCAGCATTTT. This sequence encodes CASSQEGGMNNQPQHF.

The chain links TRBV5-1 to TRBJ2-7; D might be TRBD1 (5 bases). This CDR3 is 12 amino acids long. Deletions cut 3 bases from V and 6 bases from J, with 10 bases between. Germline V lookup: CDR1 SGHRS, CDR2 YFSETQ. This chain's CDR3 is CASSSTQGEQYV. CDR3 nucleotide sequence: TGCGCCAGCAGCTCCACGCAGGGCGAGCAGTACGTC.

The chain is built from TRBV4-2 and TRBJ2-5; 7 nucleotides line up with TRBD2. V shed 4 bases and J 5 bases; nucleotides not matched to a gene: 22. The CDR3 is 19 amino acids. Germline CDR1 LGHNA, CDR2 YNFKEQ. CDR3 residues: CASSPTAGPSGPAQETQYF. The CDR3 DNA sequence: TGTGCCAGCAGCCCCACGGCGGGTCCTAGCGGCCCGGCACAGGAGACCCAGTACTTC.